One sample yielded the 17 T cell receptor beta chains listed below, sequenced in a study of T cell responses to AZD1222 COVID-19 vaccine. TCRdb keeps only in-frame clones here, not all; method: immunoSEQ multiplex PCR. The repertoire holds more than 150,000 clones, with over 80% as singletons. Specimen: peripheral blood, collected on day 0 of AZD1222 vaccination. These receptors were obtained from an adult in good health.

The CDR3: CASSPLRDRGNSPLHF. CDR3 DNA sequence: TGTGCCAGCAGTCCTCTCCGGGACAGAGGAAATTCACCCCTCCACTTT. The chain joins TRBV27 to TRBJ1-6; 7 nucleotides agree with TRBD1. The CDR3 runs 16 residues. From germline, CDR1 is MNHEY and CDR2 SMNVEV (reference sequence). V lost 5 bases, J lost 7 bases, and 11 bases stayed unmatched.

The chain links TRBV19 to TRBJ2-3; no clear D gene. The CDR3 has 13 residues. V dropped 5 bases and J dropped 3 bases, with 9 bases sitting between them. Per the germline V gene, CDR1 is LNHDA and CDR2 is SQIVND (reference sequence). The chain's CDR3 is CASSPPNTDTQYF. In nucleotides, the CDR3 is TGTGCCAGTAGTCCACCCAATACAGATACGCAGTATTTT.

This chain uses TRBV29-1 with TRBJ1-1; D is perhaps TRBD1 (5 bases). Per germline, CDR1 SQVTM and CDR2 ANQGSEA. The CDR3 is 12 residues long. V lost 7 bases to trimming and J lost 4 bases, with 13 bases between them. CDR3 residues: CSAGGGVTEAFF. The CDR3 DNA reads as TGCAGCGCTGGGGGGGGAGTCACTGAAGCTTTCTTT.

The chain combines TRBV7-9 with TRBJ1-6, with 7 bases matching TRBD1. The length of the CDR3 is 14 residues. V lost 4 bases, J lost 5 bases, and 2 bases stayed unmatched. CDR1 is SEHNR and CDR2 is FQNEAQ in the germline V gene (reference sequence). The chain's CDR3 is CASSSTGDNSPLHF. The CDR3 region has the DNA TGTGCCAGCAGCTCCACAGGGGATAATTCACCCCTCCACTTT.

V usage is TRBV28 and J usage is TRBJ1-2, with D hard to call. CDR1 and CDR2 (germline): MDHEN, SYDVKM. CDR3 length: 14 amino acids. V was cut by 5 bases and J by 2 bases, with 12 bases left in between. The CDR3 nucleotides are TGTGCCAGCAGTAGTCCGAGGGAAAACTATGGCTACACCTTC. Its protein is CASSSPRENYGYTF.

V usage is TRBV5-4 and J usage is TRBJ2-2, with D unclear. The CDR3 runs 16 residues. V lost 0 bases, J lost 1 base, and 10 bases lay in between. CDR1 is SGHNT and CDR2 is YYREEE in the germline V gene (reference sequence). CDR3: CASSLGGRMNTGELFF. Here the CDR3 DNA reads TGTGCCAGCAGCTTGGGCGGACGGATGAACACCGGGGAGCTGTTTTTT.

The chain employs TRBV28 and TRBJ1-6; maybe TRBD1 (6 bases). Germline V gene sequence: CDR1 MDHEN, CDR2 SYDVKM. The CDR3 contains 14 residues. V was trimmed by 8 bases and J by 9 bases, leaving 17 bases between them. CDR3 protein: CASRRGGDASPLHF. The DNA for the CDR3 is TGTGCCAGCCGGAGGGGGGGGGACGCTTCACCCCTCCACTTT.

The chain's CDR3 is CASRTRTSGNFEQYF. The CDR3 DNA follows: TGTGCCAGCAGAACCCGGACTAGCGGGAACTTCGAGCAGTACTTC. This sequence joins TRBV27 and TRBJ2-7; TRBD2 matches at 12 bases. V gave up 6 bases and J gave up 6 bases; unmatched junction bases: 9. The CDR3 spans 15 residues. Germline V gene sequence: CDR1 MNHEY, CDR2 SMNVEV (reference sequence).

This clone occurred once. This sequence joins TRBV30 and TRBJ2-7; D is perhaps TRBD1 or TRBD2 (5 bases each). Germline assignment: CDR1 GTSNPN and CDR2 SVGIG (reference sequence). The CDR3 is made up of 13 amino acids. The V gene lost 5 bases and the J gene lost 2 bases, with 13 bases spanning the gap. CDR3 sequence (DNA): TGTGCCTGGCCCAGGGACCGGACCTACGAGCAGTACTTC. Translation gives CAWPRDRTYEQYF. The complete variable domain, with remaining parts taken from reference TRBV30 and TRBJ2-7, reads SQTIHQWPATLVQPVGSPLSLECTVEGTSNPNLYWYRQAAGRGLQLLFYSVGIGQISSEVPQNLSASRPQDRQFILSSKKLLLSDSGFYLCAWPRDRTYEQYFGPGTRLTVT.

V usage is TRBV5-1 and J usage is TRBJ1-4, with D tentatively TRBD1 (5 bases). Germline values: CDR1 SGHRS, CDR2 YFSETQ. V lost 4 bases to trimming and J lost 5 bases, with 15 bases between them. This CDR3 region has 15 residues. CDR3 DNA: TGCGCCAGCAGCCCGGGACTGAGAACGAATGAAAAACTGTTTTTT. Translation: CASSPGLRTNEKLFF.

V and J are TRBV11-2 and TRBJ2-1; 8 bases line up with TRBD2. Germline loops: CDR1 SGHAT, CDR2 FQNNGV. The CDR3 loop spans 15 amino acids. Trimming at V came to 2 bases and at J to 7 bases, leaving 7 bases not matched to a gene. CDR3 in amino acids: CASSLTPGGRNEQFF. CDR3 DNA sequence: TGTGCCAGCAGCTTAACTCCGGGGGGGCGTAATGAGCAGTTCTTC.

This chain links TRBV28 with TRBJ1-2; a weak D match, TRBD1 (6 bases). CDR1 and CDR2 (germline): MDHEN, SYDVKM. V lost 7 bases, J lost 4 bases, and 25 bases lay in between. CDR3 size: 17 residues. The chain's CDR3 is CASTRLGALLNSYGYTF. CDR3 in DNA: TGTGCCAGCACCAGACTGGGGGCCCTCCTGAATTCCTATGGCTACACCTTC.

This clone appeared once. The chain uses TRBV6-5 and TRBJ1-2; D remains unclear. V was clipped by 0 bases and J by 4 bases, with 12 bases between them. The CDR3 covers 15 residues. Germline CDR1 and CDR2: MNHEY and SVGAGI. This CDR3 is CASSYSSSAIYGYTF. CDR3 bases: TGTGCCAGCAGTTACTCCTCAAGCGCCATCTATGGCTACACCTTC.

V is TRBV28 and J is TRBJ1-2; no clear D gene. This CDR3 region has 15 residues. The V end was cut by 5 bases, the J end by 5 bases, with 18 bases between. Germline values: CDR1 MDHEN, CDR2 SYDVKM. This CDR3 reads CASSLPLGSVYGYTF. The CDR3 DNA sequence: TGTGCCAGCAGTCTACCCTTGGGGTCCGTTTATGGCTACACCTTC.

This clone was counted once. The rearrangement links TRBV20-1 to TRBJ2-5, with unresolved D. V was cut by 5 bases and J by 8 bases, with 12 bases left in between. This CDR3 is built from 11 residues. CDR1 is DFQATT and CDR2 is SNEGSKA in the germline V gene (reference sequence). Written as DNA, the CDR3 is TGCAGTGCTCCCCACGCAGGAACCCAGTACTTC. This codes for CSAPHAGTQYF.

The V gene is TRBV28, the J gene TRBJ1-3; weak D call: TRBD1 (6 bases). This CDR3 region has 16 residues. The germline gives CDR1 MDHEN, CDR2 SYDVKM. Between the trimmed V and J ends, which lost 7 bases and 3 bases, there was a span of 19 bases. The CDR3, as DNA: TGTGCCAGCAACTACGGGTCGGCAGGGGTTGGAAACACCATATATTTT. Its protein product is CASNYGSAGVGNTIYF.

The chain links TRBV7-2 to TRBJ2-1; D gene uncertain. CDR1 and CDR2 (germline): SGHTA, FQGNSA. The CDR3 has 15 residues. V lost 1 base and J 9 bases, leaving 16 bases between the germline ends. The CDR3 protein is CASSLVRPFGSEQFF. The CDR3 coding sequence is TGTGCCAGCAGCTTAGTGCGTCCGTTCGGTAGTGAGCAGTTCTTC.